A single sample is the source of the 24 T cell receptor beta chains below, sequenced in a study of cytomegalovirus exposure and HLA in healthy donors. Both 60 Vbeta primers and 13 Jbeta primers went into the PCR. TCRdb's copy holds only in-frame clones and misses some; the assay was immunoSEQ multiplex PCR. The sample has about 170,000 clones, roughly 76% seen once; the top ten hold 4.9%. Sample: PBMCs. These receptor sequences come from a woman younger than 30 in good health and CMV-seropositive.

The CDR3: CSVGRDRDYGYTF. The DNA of the CDR3 is TGCAGCGTTGGCCGGGACAGGGACTATGGCTACACCTTC. The genes are TRBV29-1 and TRBJ1-2; TRBD1 agrees at 9 bases. Germline loops: CDR1 SQVTM, CDR2 ANQGSEA. V lost 4 bases, J lost 3 bases, and 3 bases stayed unmatched. This CDR3 has 13 residues.

This chain joins TRBV4-2 and TRBJ1-1; TRBD1 might be the D (5 bases). The V end was cut by 6 bases, the J end by 0 bases, with 11 bases between. The CDR3 consists of 14 residues. Germline V gene lookup returns CDR1 LGHNA and CDR2 YNFKEQ. DNA of the CDR3: TGTGCCAGCAGGGAGGGACGGGTGAACACTGAAGCTTTCTTT. This codes for CASREGRVNTEAFF.

V usage is TRBV19 and J usage is TRBJ2-3, with D possibly matching TRBD1 (6 bases). V was clipped by 8 bases and J by 6 bases, with 15 bases between them. The CDR3 is 13 amino acids. CDR1 and CDR2 from the germline V gene are LNHDA and SQIVND (reference sequence). In nucleotides, the CDR3 is TGTGCCAGTCAAGAGGGGGTAGGGGATACGCAGTATTTT. Its protein is CASQEGVGDTQYF. Using reference TRBV19 and TRBJ2-3 for the parts outside the CDR3, the full variable domain is DGGITQSPKYLFRKEGQNVTLSCEQNLNHDAMYWYRQDPGQGLRLIYYSQIVNDFQKGDIAEGYSVSREKKESFPLTVTSAQKNPTAFYLCASQEGVGDTQYFGPGTRLTVL.

This rearrangement joins TRBV6-5 to TRBJ1-6; 8 nucleotides match TRBD1. Germline CDR1 reads MNHEY; CDR2 reads SVGAGI. This CDR3 region has 15 residues. V shed 2 bases, J shed 10 bases, and the junction held 7 bases outside the gene matches. The CDR3: CASSYGQGPKSPLHF. The CDR3 DNA reads TGTGCCAGCAGTTACGGACAGGGACCCAAATCACCCCTCCACTTT.

This CDR3 is CAWSRTGDFNQPQHF. CDR3 DNA sequence: TGTGCCTGGAGTAGGACAGGGGATTTCAATCAGCCCCAGCATTTT. V is TRBV30 and J is TRBJ1-5, with 9 positions matching TRBD1. V was clipped by 2 bases and J by 3 bases; unmatched bases: 5. CDR3 length: 15 residues. The germline CDR1 and CDR2 sequences are GTSNPN and SVGIG (reference sequence).

The chain employs TRBV6-5 and TRBJ1-4; TRBD1 agrees at 7 bases. Germline CDR1 is MNHEY and CDR2 is SVGAGI. This CDR3 region has 15 residues. J was trimmed by 5 bases and V by 2 bases; bases with no gene match: 5. The CDR3 loop reads CASSYAGTANEKLFF. In DNA form, the CDR3 reads TGTGCCAGCAGTTACGCCGGGACAGCAAATGAAAAACTGTTTTTT.

V is TRBV28 and J is TRBJ2-5; 8 nucleotides match TRBD2. V lost 6 bases, J lost 1 base, and 1 base stayed unmatched. Germline lookup yields CDR1 MDHEN and CDR2 SYDVKM. The CDR3 sequence is 13 residues long. The CDR3 nucleotides read TGTGCCAGCAGGGCGGGGGGCCAAGAGACCCAGTACTTC. Residues: CASRAGGQETQYF.

The chain joins TRBV11-2 to TRBJ2-7, with 10 positions matching TRBD1. The CDR3 covers 15 residues. The germline V gene has CDR1 SGHAT and CDR2 FQNNGV. J lost 3 bases, V lost 5 bases, and 7 bases had no gene match. The CDR3 protein is CASSTGTGVNYEQYF. The CDR3 DNA is TGTGCCAGCAGCACCGGGACAGGGGTTAACTACGAGCAGTACTTC.

This chain joins TRBV2 and TRBJ1-5; TRBD1 aligns across 7 bases. The V gene's germline CDR1 is SNHLY and CDR2 FYNNEI. CDR3 length: 13 amino acids. Losses at the gene ends were 8 bases for V and 4 bases for J; bases not matched to a gene: 5. DNA of the CDR3: TGTGCCAGCGGGGGACAGTGGAATCAGCCCCAGCATTTT. Translation: CASGGQWNQPQHF.

Only a few counts were recorded for this clone. V usage is TRBV4-3 and J usage is TRBJ2-3, with 8 bases aligning to TRBD1. Germline lookup yields CDR1 LGHNA and CDR2 YSLEER. With 0 bases clipped from V and 7 bases from J, the junction kept 9 bases outside the gene matches. The CDR3 spans 16 residues. CDR3 amino acids: CASSQETPGGVNTQYF. DNA of the CDR3: TGCGCCAGCAGCCAAGAGACCCCAGGGGGCGTAAATACGCAGTATTTT.

The rearrangement uses TRBV7-7 and TRBJ2-1; D may be TRBD2 (6 bases). In germline, CDR1 is SSHAT, CDR2 FNYEAQ (reference sequence). CDR3 size: 15 residues. V was trimmed by 5 bases and J by 6 bases, leaving 17 bases between them. The CDR3 nucleotides are TGTGCCAGCAGCCCGGGACTTCCCCCCCTCAATGAGCAGTTCTTC. It translates to CASSPGLPPLNEQFF.

The CDR3 nucleotides read TGTGCCAGCAGCCAGCAAGCTATTGTCTACGAGCAGTACTTC. Protein: CASSQQAIVYEQYF. The chain uses TRBV14 and TRBJ2-7; D unclear. The CDR3 loop spans 14 amino acids. Germline loops: CDR1 SGHDN, CDR2 FVKESK. V was cut by 3 bases and J by 3 bases, with 12 bases left in between.

V and J are TRBV11-2 and TRBJ1-2; 7 positions match TRBD1. CDR3 length equals 16 residues. Per germline, CDR1 SGHAT and CDR2 FQNNGV. V lost 1 base to trimming and J lost 5 bases; unmatched junction nucleotides: 10. The CDR3 DNA reads TGTGCCAGCAGCTTAGCTTACCGGGACAGCTCATATGGCTACACCTTC. This codes for CASSLAYRDSSYGYTF.

This rearrangement joins TRBV6-1 to TRBJ1-2, with D tentatively TRBD1 (6 bases). The CDR3 is 15 residues long. The V end was cut by 2 bases, the J end by 0 bases, with 10 bases between. Germline values: CDR1 MNHNS, CDR2 SASEGT. Here the CDR3 DNA reads TGTGCCAGCAGTGAACGGACAGTTCCTAACTATGGCTACACCTTC. Its protein is CASSERTVPNYGYTF.

The chain couples TRBV7-2 to TRBJ1-2; D gene unclear. The CDR3 runs 14 residues. V lost 3 bases, J lost 2 bases, and 10 bases lay in between. Germline assignment: CDR1 SGHTA and CDR2 FQGNSA. This CDR3 reads CASSFRRTNYGYTF. Written as DNA, the CDR3 is TGTGCCAGCAGCTTCCGGAGGACCAACTATGGCTACACCTTC.

This chain connects TRBV27 to TRBJ1-1; D is unresolved. Germline CDR1 reads MNHEY; CDR2 reads SMNVEV (reference sequence). The CDR3 runs to 13 residues. The ends were cut back, 5 bases at V and 10 bases at J, with 17 bases in the middle. In nucleotides, the CDR3 is TGTGCCAGCAGTCCAGACACCGCCCGGGGAGCTTTCTTT. Its translation is CASSPDTARGAFF.

The chain combines TRBV30 with TRBJ1-1; TRBD1 is a possible D gene (5 bases). Germline loops: CDR1 GTSNPN, CDR2 SVGIG (reference sequence). CDR3 length equals 16 residues. V was trimmed by 4 bases and J by 1 base, leaving 19 bases between them. CDR3 bases: TGTGCCTGGACCATTAGTCCCGGACACCCGAACACTGAAGCTTTCTTT. Translation gives CAWTISPGHPNTEAFF.

The chain joins TRBV2 to TRBJ1-2, with 7 nucleotides matching TRBD1. After removal of 6 bases from V and 1 base from J, the junction contained 5 bases not matched to a gene. The germline V gene has CDR1 SNHLY and CDR2 FYNNEI. This CDR3 spans 14 amino acids. The CDR3 nucleotides read TGTGCCAGCAGGGCGGGACAGATTAACTATGGCTACACCTTC. Its translation: CASRAGQINYGYTF.

The chain couples TRBV20-1 to TRBJ1-1; D is possibly TRBD1 (5 bases). This CDR3 has 11 residues. The germline V and J ends were trimmed by 5 bases and 10 bases, with 14 bases remaining between them. The germline gives CDR1 DFQATT, CDR2 SNEGSKA (reference sequence). The CDR3 nucleotides read TGCAGTGCTTCTCGCGGGACGAGAGCTTTCTTT. Its protein is CSASRGTRAFF.

V usage is TRBV5-5 and J usage is TRBJ2-5, with TRBD2 identical over 11 bases. The CDR3 covers 15 residues. Germline V CDR1 and CDR2: SGHKS, YYEKEE (reference sequence). With 0 bases clipped from V and 2 bases from J, the junction kept 0 bases outside the gene matches. This chain's CDR3 is CASSLGLAGQETQYF. The CDR3 DNA reads as TGTGCCAGCAGCTTGGGACTAGCGGGGCAAGAGACCCAGTACTTC. Supplemented by reference TRBV5-5 and TRBJ2-5, the full variable domain reads DAGVTQSPTHLIKTRGQQVTLRCSPISGHKSVSWYQQVLGQGPQFIFQYYEKEERGRGNFPDRFSARQFPNYSSELNVNALLLGDSALYLCASSLGLAGQETQYFGPGTRLLVL.

J is TRBJ2-7 and V is TRBV10-3; D not certain. The CDR3 spans 14 residues. Germline V lookup: CDR1 ENHRY, CDR2 SYGVKD. V was cut by 6 bases and J by 1 base, with 13 bases left in between. The CDR3 coding sequence is TGTGCCATCAGCGAAAGCCAACCGTCCTACGAGCAGTACTTC. Translated, it gives CAISESQPSYEQYF.

The rearrangement uses TRBV5-6 and TRBJ1-2; D ambiguous. Trimming removed 6 bases from V and 2 bases from J, with 11 bases in between. Germline CDR1 SGHDT, CDR2 YYEEEE. The length of the CDR3 is 13 residues. The CDR3: CASTFTMNYGYTF. In DNA form, the CDR3 reads TGTGCCAGCACCTTCACAATGAACTATGGCTACACCTTC.

The J gene is TRBJ1-1, the V gene TRBV19; tentatively, D is TRBD1 (5 bases). CDR1 is LNHDA, CDR2 SQIVND, per germline (reference sequence). Trimming stripped 1 base from V and 2 bases from J, with 17 bases between. This CDR3 comprises 17 residues. CDR3 DNA sequence: TGTGCCAGTAGTATAGCCGTACCGGGGGTTTTCAACACTGAAGCTTTCTTT. Protein sequence: CASSIAVPGVFNTEAFF.

The CDR3 DNA sequence: TGTGCCAGCAGTGGCAGCCAGACAGGCCCCAAGGAGACCCAGTACTTC. Its protein is CASSGSQTGPKETQYF. The chain carries TRBV6-1 and TRBJ2-5, with D possibly matching TRBD1 (6 bases). V was clipped by 4 bases and J by 5 bases, with 20 bases between them. CDR1 and CDR2 (germline): MNHNS, SASEGT. The CDR3 runs 16 residues.